Listed here are 15 T cell receptor beta chains from one sample, sequenced in a study of blood T cell repertoires in COVID-19. TCRdb's table, derived via immunoSEQ multiplex PCR, lists solely in-frame clones and lacks some. Among approximately 220,000 clones listed, 75% to 90% were seen once. The sample comprised PBMCs or T cells enriched from blood (not recorded which). All receptors derive from a woman in her 30s who had been exposed to COVID-19.

This rearrangement joins TRBV2 to TRBJ1-4, with D unclear. CDR3 size: 14 residues. Looked up from germline, CDR1 is SNHLY and CDR2 is FYNNEI. The V end lost 4 bases, the J end lost 2 bases, and 8 bases lay between the germline ends. Written as DNA, the CDR3 is TGTGCCAGCAGTGCCGGGAATACTAATGAAAAACTGTTTTTT. Translated: CASSAGNTNEKLFF.

The chain couples TRBV19 to TRBJ1-5; no definite D call. CDR3 size: 19 residues. With 11 bases removed from V and 3 bases from J, the gap between germline ends came to 32 bases. In germline, CDR1 is LNHDA, CDR2 SQIVND (reference sequence). CDR3 in DNA: TGTGCCCGTCGAAAGGCGGGCCTAAATCCTTTCGATAACAATCAGCCCCAGCATTTT. It codes for CARRKAGLNPFDNNQPQHF.

The chain joins TRBV19 to TRBJ1-3; D not certain. Trimming left V 5 bases short and J 7 bases short, with 12 bases between. CDR1 and CDR2 from the germline V gene are LNHDA and SQIVND (reference sequence). CDR3 length equals 13 residues. In DNA, the CDR3 is TGTGCCAGTAGTCAACAGCTCCAGAACACCATATATTTT. Translating gives CASSQQLQNTIYF.

This clone was detected only once. This chain connects TRBV29-1 to TRBJ1-1, with 8 bases identical to TRBD1. This CDR3 has 12 amino acids. Germline V gene sequence: CDR1 SQVTM, CDR2 ANQGSEA. V trimming: 7 bases; J trimming: 4 bases; junction bases outside the gene matches: 5. CDR3: CSGGQAVTEAFF. DNA for the CDR3: TGCAGCGGGGGACAGGCGGTCACTGAAGCTTTCTTT.

V usage is TRBV7-3 and J usage is TRBJ2-3; 8 nucleotides match TRBD2. Germline CDR1 is SGHTA and CDR2 is FQGTGA. There are 15 residues in the CDR3. V was clipped by 5 bases and J by 0 bases; unmatched bases: 4. The CDR3 coding sequence is TGTGCCAGCAGCACTACGGGGGGGAGCACAGATACGCAGTATTTT. Encoded protein: CASSTTGGSTDTQYF. Together with reference TRBV7-3 and TRBJ2-3, the CDR3 gives the full variable domain: GAGVSQTPSNKVTEKGKYVELRCDPISGHTALYWYRQSLGQGPEFLIYFQGTGAADDSGLPNDRFFAVRPEGSVSTLKIQRTERGDSAVYLCASSTTGGSTDTQYFGPGTRLTVL.

The V gene is TRBV3-1 (or the pseudogene TRBV3-2), the J gene TRBJ2-7; maybe TRBD1 (6 bases). This CDR3 region has 15 residues. Looked up from germline, CDR1 is LGHDT and CDR2 is YNNKEL (reference sequence). The germline V and J ends were trimmed by 3 bases and 3 bases, with 15 bases remaining between them. The CDR3 here is CASSQLLGAGYEQYF. The CDR3 region has the DNA TGTGCCAGCAGCCAGCTGTTGGGGGCGGGCTACGAGCAGTACTTC.

The chain uses TRBV28 and TRBJ2-2; 7 nucleotides match TRBD2. J was trimmed by 6 bases and V by 5 bases; bases with no gene match: 12. The V gene's germline CDR1 is MDHEN and CDR2 SYDVKM. CDR3 length: 16 residues. This chain's CDR3 is CASSQTGGIRSGELFF. CDR3 nucleotides: TGTGCCAGCAGTCAAACGGGGGGTATAAGGTCCGGGGAGCTGTTTTTT.

This chain's CDR3 is CASSPDRGHNQPQHF. CDR3 DNA sequence: TGTGCCAGCAGCCCAGACAGGGGTCACAATCAGCCCCAGCATTTT. The chain recombines TRBV7-6 with TRBJ1-5; TRBD1 matches 8 bases. The J segment lost 3 bases and the V segment lost 5 bases, leaving 6 bases of the junction unmatched. Germline V gene data show CDR1 as SGHVS and CDR2 as FNYEAQ. The CDR3 totals 15 residues.

The chain uses TRBV6-1 and TRBJ2-7, with D possibly being TRBD1 (5 bases). CDR3 length equals 13 residues. Trimming took off 3 bases at V and 3 bases at J, with 9 bases between the two ends. Per germline, CDR1 MNHNS and CDR2 SASEGT. CDR3 residues: CASSEGPNYEQYF. Written as DNA, the CDR3 is TGTGCCAGCAGTGAGGGGCCAAACTACGAGCAGTACTTC.

The CDR3 bases are TGTGCCAGCAGTTACTTTACTACGGGGGGCCACGAGCAGTACTTC. Encoded protein: CASSYFTTGGHEQYF. V gene TRBV6-5 combines with J gene TRBJ2-7, with D maybe TRBD2 (7 bases). Germline values: CDR1 MNHEY, CDR2 SVGAGI. The CDR3 spans 15 residues. V was shortened by 1 base and J by 5 bases, with 15 bases between the two germline ends.

The chain combines TRBV9 with TRBJ2-3; TRBD2 aligns across 7 bases. Unmatched junction bases numbered 6, after V lost 5 bases and J lost 6 bases. Per germline, CDR1 SGDLS and CDR2 YYNGEE. The CDR3 is 13 amino acids. The CDR3, as DNA: TGTGCCAGCAGTCCCGCGGGGGAGGATACGCAGTATTTT. This gives the protein CASSPAGEDTQYF. Looking up the rest from reference TRBV9 and TRBJ2-3 gives the full variable domain: DSGVTQTPKHLITATGQRVTLRCSPRSGDLSVYWYQQSLDQGLQFLIQYYNGEERAKGNILERFSAQQFPDLHSELNLSSLELGDSALYFCASSPAGEDTQYFGPGTRLTVL.

This clone was seen just once. The gene calls are TRBV10-3 and TRBJ2-7; D gene unclear. This CDR3 has 14 amino acids. The germline V and J ends were trimmed by 8 bases and 3 bases, with 17 bases remaining between them. The germline V gene has CDR1 ENHRY and CDR2 SYGVKD. For the CDR3, the DNA is TGTGCCATCTCCCAACGGTCTGGAGACTACGAGCAGTACTTC. Translated, it gives CAISQRSGDYEQYF.

V usage is TRBV10-3 and J usage is TRBJ2-1; 7 positions agree with TRBD2. Unmatched junction bases numbered 8, after V lost 11 bases and J lost 4 bases. Germline V CDR1 and CDR2: ENHRY, SYGVKD. This CDR3 region has 13 residues. As DNA, the CDR3 is TGTGCCGCTTGGGAGGGAGGGTACAATGAGCAGTTCTTC. Its protein is CAAWEGGYNEQFF.

The chain joins TRBV14 to TRBJ1-3; TRBD1 matches at 8 bases. Looked up from germline, CDR1 is SGHDN and CDR2 is FVKESK. The V segment lost 4 bases and the J segment 2 bases; nucleotides outside the gene matches: 4. The CDR3 totals 15 residues. The CDR3 sequence is CASSLDREPGNTIYF. The DNA for the CDR3 is TGTGCCAGCAGCCTGGACAGGGAGCCTGGAAACACCATATATTTT.

This clone was seen just once. The V and J genes are TRBV19 and TRBJ2-3; TRBD1 matches at 9 bases. The junction had 7 bases not matched to a gene; V was cut back by 4 bases and J by 2 bases. CDR1 is LNHDA, CDR2 SQIVND, per germline (reference sequence). CDR3 length: 16 residues. The CDR3 coding sequence is TGTGCCAGTAGTACCGGACAGGGGTTGATCACAGATACGCAGTATTTT. It codes for CASSTGQGLITDTQYF. Full variable domain (remainder filled in from reference TRBV19 and TRBJ2-3): DGGITQSPKYLFRKEGQNVTLSCEQNLNHDAMYWYRQDPGQGLRLIYYSQIVNDFQKGDIAEGYSVSREKKESFPLTVTSAQKNPTAFYLCASSTGQGLITDTQYFGPGTRLTVL.